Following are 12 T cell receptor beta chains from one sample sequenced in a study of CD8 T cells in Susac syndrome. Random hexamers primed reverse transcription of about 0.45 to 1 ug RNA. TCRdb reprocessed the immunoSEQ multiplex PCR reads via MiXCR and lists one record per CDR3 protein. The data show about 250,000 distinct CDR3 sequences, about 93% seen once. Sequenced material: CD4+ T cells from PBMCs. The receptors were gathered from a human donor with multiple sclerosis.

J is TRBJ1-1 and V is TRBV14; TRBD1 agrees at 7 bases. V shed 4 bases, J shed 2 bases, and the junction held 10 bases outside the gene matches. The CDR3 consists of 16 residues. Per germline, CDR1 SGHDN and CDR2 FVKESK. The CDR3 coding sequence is TGTGCCAGCAGCCTGATACAGGACAGGATCAACACTGAAGCTTTCTTT. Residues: CASSLIQDRINTEAFF.

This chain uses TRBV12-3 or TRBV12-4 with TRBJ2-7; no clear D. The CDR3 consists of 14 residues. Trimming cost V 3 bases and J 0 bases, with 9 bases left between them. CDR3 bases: TGTGCCAGCAGTTTTCGGACGGGCTCCTACGAGCAGTACTTC. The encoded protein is CASSFRTGSYEQYF.

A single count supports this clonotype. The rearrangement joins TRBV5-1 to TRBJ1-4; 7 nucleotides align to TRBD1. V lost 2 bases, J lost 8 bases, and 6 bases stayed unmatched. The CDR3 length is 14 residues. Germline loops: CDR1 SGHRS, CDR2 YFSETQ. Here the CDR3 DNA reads TGCGCCAGCAGCTTACAGGGGCCGCGGGAAAAACTGTTTTTT. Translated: CASSLQGPREKLFF.

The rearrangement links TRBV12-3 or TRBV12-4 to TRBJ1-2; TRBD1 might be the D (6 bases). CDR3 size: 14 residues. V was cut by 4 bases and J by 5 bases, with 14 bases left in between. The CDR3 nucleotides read TGTGCCAGCAGTTCCCAACAGGGTTTATATGGCTACACCTTC. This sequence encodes CASSSQQGLYGYTF.

The CDR3 bases are TGTGCCAGCAGTACCGGGACTCGATTTGAGTTCTTC. This sequence encodes CASSTGTRFEFF. J is TRBJ2-1 and V is TRBV12-3 or TRBV12-4, with D maybe TRBD2 (6 bases). The CDR3 runs 12 residues. Trimming stripped 5 bases from V and 14 bases from J, with 16 bases between.

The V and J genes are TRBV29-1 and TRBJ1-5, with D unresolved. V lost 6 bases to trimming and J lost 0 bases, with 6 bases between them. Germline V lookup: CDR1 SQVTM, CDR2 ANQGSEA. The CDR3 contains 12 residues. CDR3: CSVANSNQPQHF. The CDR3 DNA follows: TGCAGCGTCGCAAATAGCAATCAGCCCCAGCATTTT.

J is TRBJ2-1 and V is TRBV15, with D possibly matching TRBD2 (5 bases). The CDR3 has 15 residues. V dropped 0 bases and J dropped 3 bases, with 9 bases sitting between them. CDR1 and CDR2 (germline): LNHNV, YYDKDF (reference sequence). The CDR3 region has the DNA TGTGCCACCAGCAGAGAGGGCGGGCTCTACAATGAGCAGTTCTTC. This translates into CATSREGGLYNEQFF.

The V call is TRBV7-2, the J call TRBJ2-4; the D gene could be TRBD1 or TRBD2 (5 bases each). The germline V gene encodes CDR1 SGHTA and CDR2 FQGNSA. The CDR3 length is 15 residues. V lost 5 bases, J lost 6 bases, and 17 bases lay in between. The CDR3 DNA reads TGTGCCAGCAGCCACCTCTTCCGGGACCCAAACATTCAGTACTTC. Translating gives CASSHLFRDPNIQYF.

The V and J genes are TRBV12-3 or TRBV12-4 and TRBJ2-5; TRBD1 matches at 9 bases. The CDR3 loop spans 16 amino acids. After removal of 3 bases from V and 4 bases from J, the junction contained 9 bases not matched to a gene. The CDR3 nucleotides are TGTGCCAGCAGTTTCGGGGGGACAGGGAAAGGAGAGACCCAGTACTTC. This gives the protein CASSFGGTGKGETQYF.

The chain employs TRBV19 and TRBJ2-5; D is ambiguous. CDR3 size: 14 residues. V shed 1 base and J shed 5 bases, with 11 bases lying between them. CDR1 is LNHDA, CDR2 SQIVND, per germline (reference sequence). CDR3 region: CASSIAAESETQYF. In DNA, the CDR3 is TGTGCCAGTAGTATAGCGGCGGAGTCGGAGACCCAGTACTTC. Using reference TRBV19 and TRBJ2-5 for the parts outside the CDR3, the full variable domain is DGGITQSPKYLFRKEGQNVTLSCEQNLNHDAMYWYRQDPGQGLRLIYYSQIVNDFQKGDIAEGYSVSREKKESFPLTVTSAQKNPTAFYLCASSIAAESETQYFGPGTRLLVL.

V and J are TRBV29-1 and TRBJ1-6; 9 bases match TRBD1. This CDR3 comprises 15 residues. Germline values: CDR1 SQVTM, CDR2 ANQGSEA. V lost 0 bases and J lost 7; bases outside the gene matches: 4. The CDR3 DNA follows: TGCAGCGTTGAAGAAGGGGACAGGGAGAATTCACCCCTCCACTTT. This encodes CSVEEGDRENSPLHF.

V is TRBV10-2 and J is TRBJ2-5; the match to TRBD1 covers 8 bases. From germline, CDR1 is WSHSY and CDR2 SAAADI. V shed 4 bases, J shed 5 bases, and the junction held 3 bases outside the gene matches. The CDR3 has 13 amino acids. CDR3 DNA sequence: TGCGCCAGCAGTGGAACAGGGGGGGAGACCCAGTACTTC. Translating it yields CASSGTGGETQYF.